The 4 T cell receptor beta chains below were found in one sample sequenced in a study of T cell responses to AZD1222 COVID-19 vaccine. TCRdb keeps only in-frame clones here, not all; method: immunoSEQ multiplex PCR. The sample contains about 120,000 clones, about nine tenths of which appear only once. Material: peripheral blood, obtained on day 0 of AZD1222 vaccination. These TCRs come from an adult in good health.

The CDR3 nucleotides read TGTGCCAGCAGTCCGGATCGATCCTATGAGGAAAAACTGTTTTTT. Amino acids: CASSPDRSYEEKLFF. V and J are TRBV27 and TRBJ1-4; no clear D gene. CDR1 MNHEY and CDR2 SMNVEV come from the germline V gene (reference sequence). With 5 bases removed from V and 8 bases from J, the gap between germline ends came to 18 bases. The CDR3 loop spans 15 amino acids.

This clone appeared a few times. The rearrangement links TRBV5-1 to TRBJ1-2, with D perhaps TRBD1 (5 bases). V lost 0 bases to trimming and J lost 4 bases, with 10 bases between them. Germline V CDR1 and CDR2: SGHRS, YFSETQ. This CDR3 comprises 14 residues. CDR3 DNA sequence: TGCGCCAGCAGCTTGGCCGGGACGGCCTATGGCTACACCTTC. It encodes CASSLAGTAYGYTF.

The chain carries TRBV13 and TRBJ1-2; TRBD1 is a possible D gene (5 bases). This CDR3 contains 16 residues. Germline loops: CDR1 PRHDT, CDR2 FYEKMQ (reference sequence). Between the trimmed V and J ends, which lost 4 bases and 4 bases, there was a span of 19 bases. The CDR3 sequence: CASSSRGGGAIYGYTF. For the CDR3, the DNA is TGTGCCAGCAGCTCCCGTGGGGGGGGTGCTATCTATGGCTACACCTTC. The full variable domain, with the rest looked up from reference TRBV13 and TRBJ1-2, is AAGVIQSPRHLIKEKRETATLKCYPIPRHDTVYWYQQGPGQDPQFLISFYEKMQSDKGSIPDRFSAQQFSDYHSELNMSSLELGDSALYFCASSSRGGGAIYGYTFGSGTRLTVV.

The chain uses TRBV2 and TRBJ2-7; D gene ambiguous. Germline CDR1 reads SNHLY; CDR2 reads FYNNEI. This CDR3 region has 12 residues. The V end lost 3 bases, the J end lost 3 bases, and 6 bases lay between the germline ends. The CDR3 spells CASSDSGYEQYF. The CDR3, as DNA: TGTGCCAGCAGTGATTCGGGCTACGAGCAGTACTTC.